Listed below are T cell receptor beta chains from one sample, sequenced in a study of blood T cell repertoires in COVID-19. Some clones are missing from TCRdb's copy, which holds only in-frame ones; the method was immunoSEQ multiplex PCR. The profile shows around 100,000 clones, approximately 86% of them singletons. Specimen: peripheral blood. These receptors were taken from a man aged 35 to 55 with acute or convalescent COVID-19. Each CDR3 is given with its conserved first and last residue. Some rows have no size entry. The others give once, few or many, or a class for an expanded clone.

CDR3 | V | size
CAWSFLNTEAFF | TRBV30 | .
CASSSRTTNTGELFF | TRBV5-4 | .
CASSYSVRNNSPLHF | TRBV6-5 | once
CASSDRGGNQPQHF | TRBV6-6 | .
CASSYVGLAGVRAKNIQYF | TRBV6-2/TRBV6-3 | .
CASSQRQGSYEQYF | TRBV4-1 | .
CASSPTGGPNQPQHF | TRBV2 | .
CASSSRQGNQPQHF | TRBV7-2 | .
CASGHRTGPYEQYF | TRBV12-5 | once
CASSPTKGASYNEQFF | TRBV5-4 | .
CAWSPSYRGGNQPQHF | TRBV30 | .
CASSPGAAKTEAFF | TRBV18 | .
CASSHGQGEYNEQFF | TRBV7-3 | .
CAWSVMADSGNQPQHF | TRBV30 | .
CASSSLVGNSPLHF | TRBV7-6 | .
CSVLDRGLGEQFF | TRBV29-1 | .
CASSQDPAGVGTDTQYF | TRBV4-3 | .
CASTLGTVNQPQHF | TRBV19 | .
CASSQISGGNQPQHF | TRBV3-1/TRBV3-2 | .
CASSRVDEQYF | TRBV12-3/TRBV12-4 | .
CASSLGWDRGFPRADTQYF | TRBV28 | .
CASSHSGGSYEQYF | TRBV4-1 | .
CASSPPRTFTGELFF | TRBV3-1/TRBV3-2 | .
CASSHRSSGSNAGELFF | TRBV4-1 | .
CASRRDREVGEQFF | TRBV6-5 | .
CASRTENTEAFF | TRBV6-5 | .
CASSQDRTGTYGYTF | TRBV4-1 | .
CASSFTGTRAYNEQFF | TRBV5-5 | .
CASIQGMSFSGANVLTF | TRBV7-2 | few
CASSQEPRGGVIPKNIQYF | TRBV3-1/TRBV3-2 | once
CASSYQDRGDGYTF | TRBV6-2/TRBV6-3 | .
CASSFTGLLGKTEAFF | TRBV7-2 | once
CASSQGEQWEEMNTEAFF | TRBV4-1 | .
CASSQSGGASHEQFF | TRBV2 | .
CAWSGVYTEAFF | TRBV30 | .
CASRAGSNQPQHF | TRBV27 | .
CATSRYRPAGSYEQYF | TRBV15 | .
CASSRKGVSGELFF | TRBV4-1 | .
CASSQRDRWPNEQFF | TRBV4-1 | .
CASSPRVNTEAFF | TRBV9 | .
CASSLGTHQPQHF | TRBV5-5 | .
CACTVDTPSPLHF | TRBV2 | .
CASSATGEQFF | TRBV18 | .
CASSAGRGSSGNTIYF | TRBV7-9 | .
CASSVTANTEAFF | TRBV2 | .
CAWSLEIYSPLHF | TRBV30 | .
CASSKTRGSGYTF | TRBV7-2 | .
CASSGGGLEQYF | TRBV12-3/TRBV12-4 | .
CASSVSGGQETQYF | TRBV9 | .
CAWSVGGYNEQFF | TRBV30 | .
CATSSLEGLGETQYF | TRBV24-1 | .
CASSTTSGGTNEQFF | TRBV11-3 | .
CASSETGSTDTQYF | TRBV6-1 | .